The 16 T cell receptor beta chains reported below all come from one sample, sequenced in a study of T-cell reconstitution after alpha-beta-depleted transplantation in children. Unique molecular identifiers were incorporated during preparation of the TCRbeta library. Via MiXCR, TCRdb re-called the PCR reads, giving one row per CDR3 protein. The sample records a few hundred thousand distinct CDR3 sequences, approximately 10% being singletons. Sequences were derived from PBMCs from the stem cell graft donor, sampled from the stem cell graft. The receptors originated from a human donor who donated a stem cell graft to a child with acute lymphoblastic leukemia.

The chain is built from TRBV5-1 and TRBJ2-3, with unresolved D. The CDR3 has 16 amino acids. Germline CDR1 and CDR2: SGHRS and YFSETQ. Trimming left V 1 base short and J 2 bases short, with 14 bases between. DNA for the CDR3: TGCGCCAGCAGCTTGTGGGCGGTCTCTAACACAGATACGCAGTATTTT. It yields the protein CASSLWAVSNTDTQYF.

V and J are TRBV15 and TRBJ1-4; D not resolved. V lost 1 base and J lost 0, with 9 bases in between. CDR1 is LNHNV and CDR2 is YYDKDF in the germline V gene (reference sequence). The CDR3 sequence is 16 residues long. DNA for the CDR3: TGTGCCACCAGCAGAGCGGGCAGTGCAACTAATGAAAAACTGTTTTTT. It specifies CATSRAGSATNEKLFF.

Ten or more counts support this clonotype. V gene TRBV7-2 combines with J gene TRBJ2-7; D possibly corresponds to TRBD2 (6 bases). The CDR3 runs to 13 residues. CDR1 and CDR2 from the germline V gene are SGHTA and FQGNSA. V was clipped by 5 bases and J by 7 bases, with 15 bases between them. The CDR3 DNA follows: TGTGCCAGCAGCCCCTTGGGTCTAGCGGAGCAGTACTTC. It codes for CASSPLGLAEQYF.

The chain carries TRBV20-1 and TRBJ2-1; 11 bases align to TRBD2. CDR3 length: 15 residues. J was trimmed by 6 bases and V by 2 bases; bases with no gene match: 6. CDR1 is DFQATT and CDR2 is SNEGSKA in the germline V gene (reference sequence). CDR3 loop: CSARQLAGVFNEQFF. The CDR3 coding sequence is TGCAGTGCTAGACAACTAGCGGGAGTTTTCAATGAGCAGTTCTTC.

The genes are TRBV20-1 and TRBJ2-7; TRBD2 matches 7 bases. From germline, CDR1 is DFQATT and CDR2 SNEGSKA (reference sequence). The length of the CDR3 is 13 residues. V shed 6 bases, J shed 5 bases, and the junction held 10 bases outside the gene matches. Here the CDR3 DNA reads TGCAGTGCGAGCCTTGGGGCGGGGGACGAGCAGTACTTC. Amino acid sequence: CSASLGAGDEQYF.

The chain combines TRBV6-1 with TRBJ2-5, with 7 positions matching TRBD1. Germline V gene sequence: CDR1 MNHNS, CDR2 SASEGT. Germline trimming cut 8 bases from V and 0 bases from J; bases unmatched to any gene: 9. This CDR3 contains 15 residues. CDR3 protein: CASRATTGNQETQYF. The CDR3 region has the DNA TGTGCCAGCCGCGCAACGACAGGGAACCAAGAGACCCAGTACTTC.

This clonotype has more than one count but fewer than ten. This sequence joins TRBV7-3 and TRBJ2-3, with TRBD2 matching over 13 bases. Germline V gene sequence: CDR1 SGHTA, CDR2 FQGTGA. With 5 bases clipped from V and 2 bases from J, the junction kept 4 bases outside the gene matches. The CDR3 has 16 amino acids. As DNA, the CDR3 is TGTGCCAGCAGCGAGGGACTAGCGGGGCTCACAGATACGCAGTATTTT. Its protein is CASSEGLAGLTDTQYF. The full variable domain, rest sourced from reference TRBV7-3 and TRBJ2-3, is GAGVSQTPSNKVTEKGKYVELRCDPISGHTALYWYRQSLGQGPEFLIYFQGTGAADDSGLPNDRFFAVRPEGSVSTLKIQRTERGDSAVYLCASSEGLAGLTDTQYFGPGTRLTVL.

The genes are TRBV5-1 and TRBJ2-7, with D tentatively TRBD2 (6 bases). From germline, CDR1 is SGHRS and CDR2 YFSETQ. The CDR3 consists of 12 residues. Trimming shortened V by 4 bases and J by 5 bases, and 10 bases separated the two germline ends. CDR3 DNA: TGCGCCAGCAGCATCCCTAGCGACGAGCAGTACTTC. Translated, it gives CASSIPSDEQYF. Looking up the rest from reference TRBV5-1 and TRBJ2-7 gives the full variable domain: KAGVTQTPRYLIKTRGQQVTLSCSPISGHRSVSWYQQTPGQGLQFLFEYFSETQRNKGNFPGRFSGRQFSNSRSEMNVSTLELGDSALYLCASSIPSDEQYFGPGTRLTVT.

Concerning this clonotype itself: With a much larger clone just one base away, this may be a read error. This chain uses TRBV20-1 with TRBJ2-1; 8 positions agree with TRBD2. The CDR3 is made up of 17 amino acids. Germline loops: CDR1 DFQATT, CDR2 SNEGSKA (reference sequence). As DNA, the CDR3 is TGCTGTGCTAGAGCCTCCCAACGGGCGGGGGGCTACAATGAGCAGTTCTTC. Amino acid sequence: CCARASQRAGGYNEQFF.

Only a few counts were recorded for this clonotype. The gene calls are TRBV7-2 and TRBJ2-7; D possibly corresponds to TRBD1 (6 bases). CDR3 length: 14 residues. V gave up 1 base and J gave up 5 bases, with 12 bases separating them. Germline loops: CDR1 SGHTA, CDR2 FQGNSA. The CDR3 region is CASSLDGTLDEQYF. The CDR3 DNA sequence: TGTGCCAGCAGCTTAGATGGGACATTAGACGAGCAGTACTTC.

This clonotype was counted only a few times. J is TRBJ2-5 and V is TRBV19; 7 bases align to TRBD1. J gave up 5 bases and V 4 bases, and 7 bases lay outside the gene matches. CDR3 size: 14 residues. Germline CDR1 and CDR2: LNHDA and SQIVND (reference sequence). CDR3 nucleotide sequence: TGTGCCAGTAGTACCCCGACAGGGTTGGAGACCCAGTACTTC. Translated, it gives CASSTPTGLETQYF.

This clonotype was observed a handful of times. V usage is TRBV4-3 and J usage is TRBJ1-1, with D maybe TRBD1 (5 bases). Trimming pared 0 bases from V and 6 bases from J, leaving 5 bases between. The germline V gene has CDR1 LGHNA and CDR2 YSLEER. The CDR3 has 12 residues. CDR3 residues: CASSQDRAEAFF. The CDR3 coding sequence is TGCGCCAGCAGCCAAGACAGGGCTGAAGCTTTCTTT.

The chain has TRBV2 and TRBJ2-7; D is possibly TRBD1 or TRBD2 (5 bases each). The V and J ends lost 1 base and 5 bases respectively, with 18 bases between them. CDR1 and CDR2 (germline): SNHLY, FYNNEI. The CDR3 covers 16 residues. Here the CDR3 DNA reads TGTGCCAGCAGTGAAGAAAGGTTGGGGCTAGCAGACGAGCAGTACTTC. Amino acids: CASSEERLGLADEQYF.

This clonotype turned up a few times. CDR3: CATSRDRSLAGWSSYNEQFF. Written as DNA, the CDR3 is TGTGCCACCAGCAGAGATCGCAGCCTAGCGGGTTGGAGCTCCTACAATGAGCAGTTCTTC. This chain connects TRBV15 to TRBJ2-1; 8 bases fit TRBD2. The V and J ends lost 0 bases and 0 bases, in that order; junction bases with no gene match: 13. Germline V CDR1 and CDR2: LNHNV, YYDKDF (reference sequence). This CDR3 comprises 20 residues.

At least ten counts were recorded for this clonotype. This chain joins TRBV20-1 and TRBJ2-3, with D maybe TRBD2 (5 bases). CDR3 size: 13 residues. Trimming stripped 5 bases from V and 3 bases from J, with 12 bases between. Germline CDR1 DFQATT, CDR2 SNEGSKA (reference sequence). CDR3: CSAGGARTDTQYF. In DNA, the CDR3 is TGCAGTGCTGGAGGAGCTAGGACAGATACGCAGTATTTT.

This clonotype was found many times. The chain couples TRBV12-3 or TRBV12-4 to TRBJ2-7; weak D call: TRBD2 (6 bases). V lost 6 bases to trimming and J lost 5 bases, with 17 bases between them. The CDR3 is 14 residues long. This CDR3 reads CASSPPSAPDEQYF. In DNA form, the CDR3 reads TGTGCCAGCAGCCCTCCTAGCGCACCGGACGAGCAGTACTTC.